The present TCR beta chain was sequenced within a study of CD8+CD57+ T cells in acquired aplastic anemia. Study in general: 3 to 4 ug was the average amount of DNA from sorted CD4+ and CD8+ cells.

By flow cytometry, patients selected for sequencing had shown an expansion of CD8+CD57+ cells. CDR3 size: 13 residues. The V end lost 8 bases, the J end lost 6 bases, and 14 bases lay between the germline ends. Profiling of TCR beta VDJ combinations and CDR3 sequences used genomic DNA as template. MiXCR, applied by TCRdb to the reads, yields one record per CDR3 protein. The sample contains 150,000 to 200,000 distinct CDR3 sequences, about 50% of which appear only once. The clonotype was recovered from a human donor with aplastic anemia. The V call is TRBV12-3 or TRBV12-4, the J call TRBJ1-5, with D perhaps TRBD1 (5 bases). The specimen was sorted CD4+, CD8+, or CD8+CD57+ T cells (not recorded which) from PBMCs. The CDR3 DNA is TGTGCCAGCGGCAGGGATCTAGGTCAGCCCCAGCATTTT. Its protein is CASGRDLGQPQHF.